This T cell receptor beta chain is from a study of blood T cells in healthy people across ages. Broader study findings: Naive CD4+ cell counts and diversity both ran higher in long-lived than in aged donors. PBMCs left unsorted prevented a conclusive naive versus antigen-experienced comparison.

Germline-derived CDR1 and CDR2 are LNHNV and YYDKDF (reference sequence). The CDR3 contains 12 residues. V lost 5 bases, J lost 4 bases, and 8 bases lay in between. In this sample, this clonotype turned up a few times. Its specificity is not known. Alongside a J-beta primer mix, a sample-barcoded 5' primer served in a second PCR lasting about 6 to 11 cycles. MiXCR, applied by TCRdb to the 5' RACE reads, yields one record per CDR3 protein. The data contain 980,000 or so distinct CDR3 sequences, roughly 50% of them seen just once; the ten biggest clones take up 13%. Russia was home to the donors, healthy Caucasian individuals aged about 6 to 100.

Sample: blood. The chain is built from TRBV15 and TRBJ1-2; the D is unclear. The receptor comes from a man between 25 and 39 years old in good health. CDR3 bases: TGTGCCACCAGCCCGGCCGGCTATGGCTACACCTTC. Its translation is CATSPAGYGYTF.